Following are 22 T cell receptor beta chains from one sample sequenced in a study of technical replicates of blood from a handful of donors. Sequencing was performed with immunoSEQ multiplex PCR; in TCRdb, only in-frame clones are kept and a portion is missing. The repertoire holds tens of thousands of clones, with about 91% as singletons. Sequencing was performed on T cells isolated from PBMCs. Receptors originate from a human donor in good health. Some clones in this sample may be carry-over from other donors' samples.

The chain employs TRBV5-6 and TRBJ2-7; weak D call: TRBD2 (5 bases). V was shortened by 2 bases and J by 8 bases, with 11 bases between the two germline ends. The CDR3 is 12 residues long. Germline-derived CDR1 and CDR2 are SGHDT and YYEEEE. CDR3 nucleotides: TGTGCCAGCAGCTTATCGGGGTACCAGCAGTACTTC. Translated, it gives CASSLSGYQQYF.

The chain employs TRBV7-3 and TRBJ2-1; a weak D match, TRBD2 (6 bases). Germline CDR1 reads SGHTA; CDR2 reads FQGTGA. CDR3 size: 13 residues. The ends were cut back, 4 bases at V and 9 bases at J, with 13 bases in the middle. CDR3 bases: TGTGCCAGCAGCTCAGGACTGGGAGGTGAGCAGTTCTTC. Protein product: CASSSGLGGEQFF.

The chain's CDR3 is CASSYSQGLSGYTF. The CDR3 DNA reads as TGTGCCAGCAGTTACAGTCAGGGTTTGTCTGGCTACACCTTC. The J gene is TRBJ1-2, the V gene TRBV6-5, with a weak D call TRBD1 (5 bases). The CDR3 covers 14 residues. Per the germline V gene, CDR1 is MNHEY and CDR2 is SVGAGI. V lost 2 bases to trimming and J lost 7 bases, with 14 bases between them.

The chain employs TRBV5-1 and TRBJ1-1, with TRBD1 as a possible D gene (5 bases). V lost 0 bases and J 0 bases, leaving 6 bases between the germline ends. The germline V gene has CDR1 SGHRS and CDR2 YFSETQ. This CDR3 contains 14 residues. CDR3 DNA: TGCGCCAGCAGCTTGGGGGGCATGAACACTGAAGCTTTCTTT. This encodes CASSLGGMNTEAFF.

The CDR3 region is CASSIRTSGVETQYF. For the CDR3, the DNA is TGTGCCAGTAGTATAAGGACTAGCGGCGTAGAGACCCAGTACTTC. V is TRBV19 and J is TRBJ2-5, with TRBD2 identical over 10 bases. Germline values: CDR1 LNHDA, CDR2 SQIVND (reference sequence). CDR3 length: 15 amino acids. With 2 bases clipped from V and 4 bases from J, the junction kept 4 bases outside the gene matches.

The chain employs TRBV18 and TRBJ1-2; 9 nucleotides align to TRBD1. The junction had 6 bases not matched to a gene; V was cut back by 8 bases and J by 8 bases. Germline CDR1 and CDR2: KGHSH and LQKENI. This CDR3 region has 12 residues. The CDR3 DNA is TGTGCCAGCCGGGGACAGGGTGAAGGCTACACCTTC. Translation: CASRGQGEGYTF. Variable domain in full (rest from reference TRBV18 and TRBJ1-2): NAGVMQNPRHLVRRRGQEARLRCSPMKGHSHVYWYRQLPEEGLKFMVYLQKENIIDESGMPKERFSAEFPKEGPSILRIQQVVRGDSAAYFCASRGQGEGYTFGSGTRLTVV.

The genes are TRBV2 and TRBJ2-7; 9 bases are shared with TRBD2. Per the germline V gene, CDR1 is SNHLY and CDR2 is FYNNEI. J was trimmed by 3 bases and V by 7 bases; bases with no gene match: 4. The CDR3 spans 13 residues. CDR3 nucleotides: TGTGCCAGCATTGGGACTAGCCGCTACGAGCAGTACTTC. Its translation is CASIGTSRYEQYF.

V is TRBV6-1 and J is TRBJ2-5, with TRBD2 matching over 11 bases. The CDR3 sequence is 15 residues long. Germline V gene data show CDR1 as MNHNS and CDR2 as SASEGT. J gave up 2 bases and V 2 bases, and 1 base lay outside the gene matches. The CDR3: CASSELAGGQETQYF. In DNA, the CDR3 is TGTGCCAGCAGTGAACTAGCGGGAGGTCAAGAGACCCAGTACTTC.

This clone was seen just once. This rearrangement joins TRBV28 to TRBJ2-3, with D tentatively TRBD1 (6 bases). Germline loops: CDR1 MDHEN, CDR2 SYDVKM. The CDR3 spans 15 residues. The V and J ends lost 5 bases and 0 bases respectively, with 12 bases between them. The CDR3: CASSLDSLSTDTQYF. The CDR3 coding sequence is TGTGCCAGCAGTCTGGACAGTCTTAGCACAGATACGCAGTATTTT.

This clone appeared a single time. The CDR3 spells CASSSGQIYEQYF. Written as DNA, the CDR3 is TGTGCCAGCAGTTCAGGACAGATCTACGAGCAGTACTTC. The genes are TRBV6-5 and TRBJ2-7; the D gene is possibly TRBD1 (6 bases). The CDR3 runs 13 residues. V was trimmed by 4 bases and J by 3 bases, leaving 10 bases between them. CDR1 and CDR2 (germline): MNHEY, SVGAGI.

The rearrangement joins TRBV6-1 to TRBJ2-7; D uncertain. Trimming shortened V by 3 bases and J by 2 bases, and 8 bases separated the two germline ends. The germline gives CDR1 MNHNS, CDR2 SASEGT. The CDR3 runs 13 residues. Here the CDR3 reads CASSDLEAYEQYF. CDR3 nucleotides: TGTGCCAGCAGTGACTTAGAGGCCTACGAGCAGTACTTC.

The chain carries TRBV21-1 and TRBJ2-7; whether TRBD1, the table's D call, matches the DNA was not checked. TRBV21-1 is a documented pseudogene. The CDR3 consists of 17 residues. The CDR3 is CASSTSHRCTRGNRQYF. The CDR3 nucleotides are TGTGCCAGCAGCACAAGTCATCGGTGTACAAGGGGGAATCGGCAGTACTTC.

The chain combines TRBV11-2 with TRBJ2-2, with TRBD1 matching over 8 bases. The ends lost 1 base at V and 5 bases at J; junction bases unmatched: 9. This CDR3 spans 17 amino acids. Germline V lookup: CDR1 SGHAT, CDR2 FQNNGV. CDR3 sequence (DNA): TGTGCCAGCAGCTTAGCGTCAGGGGGCGCGTATACCGGGGAGCTGTTTTTT. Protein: CASSLASGGAYTGELFF. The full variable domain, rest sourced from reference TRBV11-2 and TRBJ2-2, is EAGVAQSPRYKIIEKRQSVAFWCNPISGHATLYWYQQILGQGPKLLIQFQNNGVVDDSQLPKDRFSAERLKGVDSTLKIQPAKLEDSAVYLCASSLASGGAYTGELFFGEGSRLTVL.

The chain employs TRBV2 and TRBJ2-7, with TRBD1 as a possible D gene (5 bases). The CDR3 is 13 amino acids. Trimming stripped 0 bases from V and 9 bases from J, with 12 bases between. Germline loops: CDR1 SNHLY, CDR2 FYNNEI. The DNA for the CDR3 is TGTGCCAGCAGTGAAGCGCTTAGTAGGGGGCAGTACTTC. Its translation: CASSEALSRGQYF.

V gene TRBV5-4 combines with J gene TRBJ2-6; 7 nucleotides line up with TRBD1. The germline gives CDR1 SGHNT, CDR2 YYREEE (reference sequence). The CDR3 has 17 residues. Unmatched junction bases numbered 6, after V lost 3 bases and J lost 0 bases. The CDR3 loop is CASSSDRLYSGANVLTF. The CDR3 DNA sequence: TGTGCCAGCAGCTCGGACAGGTTGTACTCTGGGGCCAACGTCCTGACTTTC.

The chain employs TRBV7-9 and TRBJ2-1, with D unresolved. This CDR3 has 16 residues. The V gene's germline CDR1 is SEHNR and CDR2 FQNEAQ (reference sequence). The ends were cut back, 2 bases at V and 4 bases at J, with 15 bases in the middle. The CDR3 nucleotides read TGTGCCAGCAGCTTAACGATATCTCCTATATACAATGAGCAGTTCTTC. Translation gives CASSLTISPIYNEQFF.

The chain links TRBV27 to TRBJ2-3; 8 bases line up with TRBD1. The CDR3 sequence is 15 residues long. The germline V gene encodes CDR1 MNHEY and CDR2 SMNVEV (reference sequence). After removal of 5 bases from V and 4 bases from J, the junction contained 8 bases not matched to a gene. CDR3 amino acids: CASSNRGVEADTQYF. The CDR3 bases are TGTGCCAGCAGTAACAGGGGGGTCGAGGCAGATACGCAGTATTTT.

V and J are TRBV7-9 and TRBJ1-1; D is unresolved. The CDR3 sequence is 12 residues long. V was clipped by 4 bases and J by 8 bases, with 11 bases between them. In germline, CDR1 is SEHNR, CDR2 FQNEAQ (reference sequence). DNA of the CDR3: TGTGCCAGCAGCTGGGCAGCAGAAGAAGCTTTCTTT. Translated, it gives CASSWAAEEAFF.

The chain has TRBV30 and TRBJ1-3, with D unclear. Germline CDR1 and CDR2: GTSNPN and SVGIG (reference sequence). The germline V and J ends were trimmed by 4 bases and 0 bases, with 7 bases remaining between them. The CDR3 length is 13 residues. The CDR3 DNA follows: TGTGCCTGGACCCTAAACTCTGGAAACACCATATATTTT. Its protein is CAWTLNSGNTIYF.

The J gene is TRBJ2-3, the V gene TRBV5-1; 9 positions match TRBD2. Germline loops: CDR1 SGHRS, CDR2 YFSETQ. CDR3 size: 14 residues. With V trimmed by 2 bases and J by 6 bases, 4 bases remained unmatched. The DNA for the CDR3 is TGCGCCAGCAGCTTCACGGCGGGAGGGGATACGCAGTATTTT. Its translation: CASSFTAGGDTQYF.

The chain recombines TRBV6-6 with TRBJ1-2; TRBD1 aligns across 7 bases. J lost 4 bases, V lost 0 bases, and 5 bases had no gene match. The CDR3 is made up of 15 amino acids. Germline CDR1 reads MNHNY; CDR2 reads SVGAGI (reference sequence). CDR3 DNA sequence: TGTGCCAGCAGTTACTCCGACAGGGATGTCTATGGCTACACCTTC. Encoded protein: CASSYSDRDVYGYTF.

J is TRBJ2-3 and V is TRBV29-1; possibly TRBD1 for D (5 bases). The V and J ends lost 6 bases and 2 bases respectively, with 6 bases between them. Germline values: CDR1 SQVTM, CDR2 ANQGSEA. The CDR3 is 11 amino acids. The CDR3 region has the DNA TGCAGCGTGGACAACACAGATACGCAGTATTTT. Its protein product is CSVDNTDTQYF.